This TCR beta chain emerged from a study of cytomegalovirus exposure and HLA in healthy donors. Broader study findings: The productive fraction for most TCR beta V segments was about 90% or about 30% in an earlier analysis. Among TCR beta chains, those listed as cytomegalovirus-associated numbered over 150.

About this clone: Its target is not known.

Both 60 Vbeta primers and 13 Jbeta primers went into the PCR. Clones were sequenced by immunoSEQ multiplex PCR, and TCRdb holds only the in-frame ones, with some missing. The sample consists of about 190,000 clones, about 89% of them appearing once. This CDR3 is built from 16 residues. V lost 7 bases to trimming and J lost 2 bases, with 20 bases between them. In germline, CDR1 is MDHEN, CDR2 SYDVKM. The TCR originated in a man under 40 in good health and CMV-seronegative. The sample was PBMCs. This sequence joins TRBV28 and TRBJ1-1; D is possibly TRBD1 (6 bases). The CDR3 spells CASNGAGAGVNTEAFF. CDR3 nucleotides: TGTGCCAGCAACGGAGCGGGGGCAGGGGTAAACACTGAAGCTTTCTTT.